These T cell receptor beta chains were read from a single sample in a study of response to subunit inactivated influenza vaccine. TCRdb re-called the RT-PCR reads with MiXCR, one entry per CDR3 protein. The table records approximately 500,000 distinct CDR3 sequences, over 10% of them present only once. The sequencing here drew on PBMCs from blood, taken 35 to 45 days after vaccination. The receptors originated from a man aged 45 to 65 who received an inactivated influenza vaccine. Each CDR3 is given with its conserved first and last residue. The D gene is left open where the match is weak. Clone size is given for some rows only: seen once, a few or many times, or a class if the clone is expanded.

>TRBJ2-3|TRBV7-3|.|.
CASSLDWSSTDTQYF
TGTGCCAGCAGCCTGGACTGGTCTAGCACAGATACGCAGTATTTT
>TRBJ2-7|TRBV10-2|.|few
CASSEPIPHSYEQYF
TGCGCCAGCAGTGAGCCGATCCCCCATAGTTACGAGCAGTACTTC
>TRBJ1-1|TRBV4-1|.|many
CASSRSGTGTEAFF
TGCGCCAGCAGCCGGAGCGGGACCGGCACTGAAGCTTTCTTT
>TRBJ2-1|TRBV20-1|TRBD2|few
CSASWPSGRYNEQFF
TGCAGTGCTAGTTGGCCTAGCGGACGCTACAATGAGCAGTTCTTC
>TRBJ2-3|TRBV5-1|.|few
CASSSRVGDTQYF
TGCGCCAGCAGCTCCCGAGTGGGAGATACGCAGTATTTT
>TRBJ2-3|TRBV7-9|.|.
CASSSIWRDTDTQYF
TGTGCCAGCAGCTCCATATGGCGGGACACAGATACGCAGTATTTT
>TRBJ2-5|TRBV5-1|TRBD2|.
CASSFVRESIQYF
TGCGCCAGCAGCTTCGTGCGGGAGTCGATCCAGTACTTC
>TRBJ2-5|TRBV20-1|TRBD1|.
CSATDGTGKETQYF
TGCAGTGCCACAGACGGGACAGGGAAAGAGACCCAGTACTTC
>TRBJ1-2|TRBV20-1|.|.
CSARDDYGGVYGYTF
TGCAGTGCTAGAGATGATTATGGGGGCGTCTATGGCTACACCTTC
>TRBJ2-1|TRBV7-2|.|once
CASSQIGGNEQFF
TGTGCCAGCAGCCAGATTGGGGGTAATGAGCAGTTCTTC
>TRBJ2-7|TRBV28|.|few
CASSSPQGTYEQYF
TGTGCCAGCAGTTCCCCGCAGGGTACCTACGAGCAGTACTTC
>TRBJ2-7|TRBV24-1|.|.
CATSDGPSSYEQYF
TGTGCCACCAGTGACGGCCCGAGCTCCTACGAGCAGTACTTC
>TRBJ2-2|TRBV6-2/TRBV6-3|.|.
CASSAADRRTGELFF
TGTGCCAGCAGTGCCGCCGACAGGAGGACCGGGGAGCTGTTTTTT
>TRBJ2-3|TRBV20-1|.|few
CSADRRSTDTQYF
TGCAGTGCTGACCGACGGAGCACAGATACGCAGTATTTT
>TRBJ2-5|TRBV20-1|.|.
CSASDQTQYF
TGCAGTGCTAGTGACCAGACCCAGTACTTC
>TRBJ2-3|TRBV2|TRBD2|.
CASCFIGGGFSGPPAQYF
TGTGCCAGCTGTTTTATTGGCGGGGGGTTTTCAGGTCCGCCAGCGCAGTATTTT
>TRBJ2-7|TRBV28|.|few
CASRHTGSAYEQYF
TGTGCCAGCAGGCACACCGGTTCGGCCTACGAGCAGTACTTC
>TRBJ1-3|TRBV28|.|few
CATTSSGNTIYF
TGTGCCACTACGAGCTCTGGAAACACCATATATTTT
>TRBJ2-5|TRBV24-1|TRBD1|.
CATSDLQATGQETQYF
TGTGCCACCAGTGATTTGCAGGCGACAGGGCAGGAGACCCAGTACTTC
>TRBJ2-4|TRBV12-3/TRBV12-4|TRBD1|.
CASSRGTVHQYF
TGTGCCAGCAGTAGGGGGACAGTCCATCAGTACTTC
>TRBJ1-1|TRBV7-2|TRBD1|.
CASSSRQGGAEAFF
TGTGCCAGCAGCTCGAGACAGGGGGGGGCTGAAGCTTTCTTT
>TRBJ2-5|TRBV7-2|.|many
CASSLGPQETQYF
TGTGCCAGCAGTTTAGGGCCACAAGAGACCCAGTACTTC
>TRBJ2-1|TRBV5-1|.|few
CASSPGTRAGNEQFF
TGCGCCAGCAGCCCAGGGACACGGGCGGGCAATGAGCAGTTCTTC
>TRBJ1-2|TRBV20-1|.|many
CSAFTGNYGYTF
TGCAGTGCCTTTACGGGGAACTATGGCTACACCTTC
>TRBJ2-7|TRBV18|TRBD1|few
CASSSTGYYEQYF
TGTGCCAGCTCATCGACAGGGTACTACGAGCAGTACTTC
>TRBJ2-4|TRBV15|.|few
CATSSRLKGKNIQYF
TGTGCCACCAGCAGCCGACTGAAAGGCAAAAACATTCAGTACTTC
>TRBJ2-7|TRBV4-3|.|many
CASSQGIEQYF
TGCGCCAGCAGCCAAGGAATCGAGCAGTACTTC
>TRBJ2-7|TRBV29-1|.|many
CSVKGGYGEQYF
TGCAGCGTCAAGGGGGGCTACGGCGAGCAGTACTTC